This entry is about one T cell receptor (beta chain). The antigen it binds to is not known. The junction shows a germline mismatch at one end, possibly a read error. This entry comes from a study of immune aging and cytomegalovirus after organ transplant (dated by TCRdb to about 2021). General notes on the study: Three-drug immunosuppression with prednisone, tacrolimus, and mycophenolate was given to all transplant recipients. What the study reported, not specific to this receptor: A larger share of large clones was made up of TEMRA cells, and in the seven largest clones (roughly 1,900 cells) aged and TEMRA cells were gained while TCM cells were lost. Because CD57 was not measured in the sequencing data, a conservative gene-based aging definition was used instead. Aged-phenotype cells increased post-transplant regardless of clone size, earlier in large clones (days 200-264) than small clones, following viremia.

Taken from cysteine to phenylalanine, the CDR3 has 14 residues. CDR3 DNA is the only sequence kept; it has 42 bases, read in frame from the first base. The sample's time point label is to be understood as: five sample-tagged time points from pre-transplant (day -1) to day 368 post-transplant, pooled. After thawing, PBMC were stimulated with a CMV IE-1 overlapping peptide library for roughly 13 hours, with no transport inhibitors added. After thawing, cells were rested overnight and were then stimulated in R10 medium with CD28/CD49d costimulation. The IE-1 peptide library was made up of 15-amino-acid peptides with 11-amino-acid overlaps. Samples from each time point were barcoded using BD Single-Cell Multiplexing Kit Sample Tags, then pooled and stained with sorting antibodies plus oligo-conjugated anti-CD45RA. A BD FACSAria III was used to sort CMV-responsive CD8+CD137+ and CD4+CD154+ T cells at 4-way purity. Blood samples were drawn into EDTA vacutainers and processed by Ficoll gradient within 1-24 hours.

Libraries were built with single-cell sequencing. The sequencer was an Illumina NovaSeq 6000. For cell capture and library preparation, the team used the BD Rhapsody Targeted mRNA and AbSeq Reagent Kit in a microwell format. The libraries included TCR, sample tags, AbSeq, and targeted mRNA drawn from the Human T-Cell Expression Panel together with custom TOX and TOX2 primers. Sequencing of the libraries was performed on an Illumina NovaSeq. Per the source publication's procedure: The analysis covered fewer than 13,000 cells in total, of which about 7,100 were CD8 T cells and a few thousand were CD8 T cells with an identifiable TCR CDR3. The BD Rhapsody Targeted Analysis Pipeline, including V(D)J processing, was run on the Seven Bridges Genomics platform to process the raw data. Quality control, Sample Tag demultiplexing with Lex-BDSMK, clone identification with VDJ Explorer, and Seurat clustering were all done in SeqGeq 1.6.0. Clones comprising <1% of CD8 T cells were considered non-expanded; clones comprising >2.5% of the sample were considered clonal expansions. Using fastp at Q25 and MiXCR, TCRdb reprocessed the public reads and kept productive beta chains. Merged by CDR3 protein, the rows form single entries marked with the most common genes and DNA. The V and J calls, along with clone size, are taken from TCRdb and not from the paper's own processing. Counted in this sample were about 21,000 distinct CDR3 sequences; roughly 38% of them appeared once. The ten largest account for approximately 26% of the sample.

The sequencing used CMV peptide-activated CD4+ and CD8+ T cells sorted from blood, collected at five time points, pooled. The cell subset or site label, read with the paper, signifies: sorted CD8+CD137+ and CD4+CD154+ T cells after 12 h CMV IE-1 peptide stimulation. The source of this sequence is a female donor who had a heart transplant and CMV viremia. This chain is built from TRBV12-3 or TRBV12-4 and TRBJ1-5, with the D gene not clear enough to name. CDR3 reads: CASSSSSGNQPKHF. The bases read TGTGCCAGCAGTTCTTCCTCGGGCAATCAGCCCAAGCATTTT.